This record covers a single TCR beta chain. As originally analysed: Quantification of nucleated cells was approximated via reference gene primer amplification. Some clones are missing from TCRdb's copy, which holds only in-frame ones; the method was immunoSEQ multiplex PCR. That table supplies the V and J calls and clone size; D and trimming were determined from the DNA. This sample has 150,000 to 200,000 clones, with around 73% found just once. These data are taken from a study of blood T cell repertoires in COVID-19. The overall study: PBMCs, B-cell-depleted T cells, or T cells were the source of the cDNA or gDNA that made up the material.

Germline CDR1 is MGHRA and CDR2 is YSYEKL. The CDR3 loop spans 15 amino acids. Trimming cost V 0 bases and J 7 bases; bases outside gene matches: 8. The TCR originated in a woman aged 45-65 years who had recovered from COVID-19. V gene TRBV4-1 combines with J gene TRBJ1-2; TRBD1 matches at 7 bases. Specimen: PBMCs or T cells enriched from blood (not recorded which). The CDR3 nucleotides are TGCGCCAGCAGCCAAGAGGGACAGAGCACCTTTGGCTACACCTTC. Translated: CASSQEGQSTFGYTF.